This T cell receptor (beta chain) was sequenced for a study of T cells after yellow fever vaccination. Germline CDR1 reads MDHEN; CDR2 reads SYDVKM. The V gene end was trimmed by 6 bases and the J gene end by 0 bases; junction bases not matched to a gene: 7. This CDR3 is built from 16 residues. Generation of TCR cDNA used 5'RACE template switching (which added a universal primer site and UMIs). TCRdb fed the 5' RACE reads into MiXCR, producing one record per CDR3 protein. The sample holds roughly 250,000 distinct CDR3 sequences, 10% to 15% seen once. The source material was CD4+ T cells sorted from PBMCs, sampled 45 days after the yellow fever booster vaccination. The chain carries TRBV28 and TRBJ1-1, with TRBD1 matching over 10 bases. The sequence was obtained from a man younger than 45 who received the YFV17D yellow fever vaccine. The CDR3 region has the DNA TGTGCCAGCAGCCCGGGACAGGGGACGATGAACACTGAAGCTTTCTTT. As protein: CASSPGQGTMNTEAFF.